Below, 13 T cell receptor beta chains from the same sample are listed, as sequenced in a study of identical twins. One entry per CDR3 protein results from TCRdb running MiXCR on the 5' RACE reads. The data contain a few hundred thousand distinct CDR3 sequences, about 10% of them singletons. The sequencing input was memory T cells sorted from blood. Receptors were obtained from a man aged 50 or older in good health.

The rearrangement links TRBV28 to TRBJ2-7, with TRBD2 identical over 7 bases. The CDR3 is 16 residues long. Germline values: CDR1 MDHEN, CDR2 SYDVKM. V shed 4 bases and J 0 bases; nucleotides not matched to a gene: 9. In DNA form, the CDR3 reads TGTGCCAGCAGTTCACCGACTAGCACGAGCTCCTACGAGCAGTACTTC. Its protein is CASSSPTSTSSYEQYF.

This clonotype has more than one count but fewer than ten. J is TRBJ1-6 and V is TRBV20-1; D is uncertain. Germline CDR1 is DFQATT and CDR2 is SNEGSKA (reference sequence). The CDR3 extends over 12 amino acids. V was cut by 6 bases and J by 6 bases, with 9 bases left in between. The CDR3 is CSAAGSNSPLHF. Written as DNA, the CDR3 is TGCAGTGCGGCGGGGAGTAATTCACCCCTCCACTTT.

The chain links TRBV5-1 to TRBJ2-7; 7 bases match TRBD1. The CDR3 is 12 residues long. CDR1 and CDR2 from the germline V gene are SGHRS and YFSETQ. After removal of 0 bases from V and 11 bases from J, the junction contained 5 bases not matched to a gene. This CDR3 reads CASSLESGGKYF. CDR3 sequence (DNA): TGCGCCAGCAGCTTGGAGTCAGGGGGAAAGTACTTC.

The chain recombines TRBV2 with TRBJ2-1; TRBD2 aligns across 14 bases. CDR1 and CDR2 from the germline V gene are SNHLY and FYNNEI. The CDR3 is 16 residues long. The V and J ends lost 6 bases and 6 bases, in that order; junction bases with no gene match: 7. The chain's CDR3 is CASRRLAGGRGNEQFF. Written as DNA, the CDR3 is TGTGCCAGCAGACGACTAGCGGGGGGGCGAGGCAATGAGCAGTTCTTC.

The rearrangement links TRBV9 to TRBJ2-2; perhaps TRBD1 as D (7 bases). Germline values: CDR1 SGDLS, CDR2 YYNGEE. Trimming left V 6 bases short and J 3 bases short, with 12 bases between. The CDR3 is made up of 14 amino acids. CDR3 in DNA: TGTGCCAGCACCCCCAGGGGGGACACCGGGGAGCTGTTTTTT. Translating it yields CASTPRGDTGELFF.

In its sample, this clonotype was seen a few times. The DNA of the CDR3 is TGTGCCAGCAGCTACGGACAGGGAGGTGAGCAGTACTTC. The encoded protein is CASSYGQGGEQYF. The V and J genes are TRBV12-3 or TRBV12-4 and TRBJ2-7, with 8 bases aligning to TRBD1. The CDR3 runs 13 residues. Unmatched junction bases numbered 8, after V lost 6 bases and J lost 7 bases.

The V and J genes are TRBV7-3 and TRBJ2-2; 8 bases match TRBD1. J lost 6 bases, V lost 5 bases, and 8 bases had no gene match. The CDR3 length is 15 residues. From germline, CDR1 is SGHTA and CDR2 FQGTGA. DNA for the CDR3: TGTGCCAGCAGCCAAACAGGGGGTACGCCCGGGGAGCTGTTTTTT. It is translated as CASSQTGGTPGELFF. The full variable domain, in which reference TRBV7-3 and TRBJ2-2 provide the parts outside the CDR3, is GAGVSQTPSNKVTEKGKYVELRCDPISGHTALYWYRQSLGQGPEFLIYFQGTGAADDSGLPNDRFFAVRPEGSVSTLKIQRTERGDSAVYLCASSQTGGTPGELFFGEGSRLTVL.

The V call is TRBV7-6, the J call TRBJ2-7; a possible D gene is TRBD2 (6 bases). With 5 bases removed from V and 6 bases from J, the gap between germline ends came to 14 bases. Germline values: CDR1 SGHVS, CDR2 FNYEAQ. The CDR3 runs to 13 residues. The CDR3 reads CASSLRERGEQYF. CDR3 coding DNA: TGTGCCAGCAGCCTCCGGGAGAGGGGCGAGCAGTACTTC. Together with reference TRBV7-6 and TRBJ2-7, the CDR3 gives the full variable domain: GAGVSQSPRYKVTKRGQDVALRCDPISGHVSLYWYRQALGQGPEFLTYFNYEAQQDKSGLPNDRFSAERPEGSISTLTIQRTEQRDSAMYRCASSLRERGEQYFGPGTRLTVT.

This clonotype occurred many times. V gene TRBV20-1 combines with J gene TRBJ1-2; D is unclear. This CDR3 contains 9 residues. V shed 3 bases and J shed 7 bases, with 3 bases lying between them. CDR1 and CDR2 (germline): DFQATT, SNEGSKA (reference sequence). CDR3 amino acids: CSARGGYTF. The CDR3, as DNA: TGCAGTGCTAGGGGTGGCTACACCTTC.

This clonotype is labeled medium-sized. This chain uses TRBV5-1 with TRBJ2-7, with D possibly being TRBD2 (6 bases). Trimming shortened V by 2 bases and J by 0 bases, and 9 bases separated the two germline ends. From germline, CDR1 is SGHRS and CDR2 YFSETQ. This CDR3 is built from 14 residues. CDR3 bases: TGCGCCAGCAGCTTTTACGGGGGCTCCTACGAGCAGTACTTC. Protein product: CASSFYGGSYEQYF.

This clonotype was detected ten times or more. This chain links TRBV24-1 with TRBJ2-5; 7 bases align to TRBD1. The germline V gene encodes CDR1 KGHDR and CDR2 SFDVKD. V trimming: 4 bases; J trimming: 7 bases; junction bases outside the gene matches: 8. The CDR3 spans 14 residues. The CDR3 coding sequence is TGTGCCACCAGTGACGCTACAGGGGATCTGACCCAGTACTTC. It codes for CATSDATGDLTQYF.

This clonotype showed up many times. The chain joins TRBV7-2 to TRBJ2-4; D remains ambiguous. V was pared by 2 bases and J by 8 bases, with 13 bases between. From germline, CDR1 is SGHTA and CDR2 FQGNSA. The CDR3 consists of 14 residues. CDR3: CASSLRRPPDIQYF. The CDR3, as DNA: TGTGCCAGCAGCTTAAGGCGGCCCCCTGACATTCAGTACTTC.

This clonotype was observed at least ten times. The V and J genes are TRBV5-1 and TRBJ2-2; D unresolved. From germline, CDR1 is SGHRS and CDR2 YFSETQ. Trimming removed 4 bases at V and 6 bases at J, with 16 bases between. The CDR3 has 15 residues. CDR3 sequence: CASSRLTSEAGELFF. The CDR3 coding sequence is TGCGCCAGCAGCCGTCTGACCTCGGAAGCCGGGGAGCTGTTTTTT.